This T cell receptor beta chain was documented in a study of neurological immune-mediated disorders. Study-level results: While HTLV-1-associated myelopathy showed the greatest TCR clonal expansion, multiple sclerosis showed the least, falling below healthy controls.

In its sample, this clonotype was seen many times. Its antigen is still unknown. The cDNA was synthesized by means of template-switch 5'RACE, which was carried out with 10-nucleotide random UMIs. Via MiXCR, TCRdb re-called the 5' RACE reads, giving one row per CDR3 protein. The sample records approximately 50,000 distinct CDR3 sequences, about 9.3% being singletons. The study built unsorted libraries from 2 million PBMCs kept at -80 C. V trimming: 0 bases; J trimming: 9 bases; junction bases outside the gene matches: 6. This CDR3 contains 15 residues. The V gene's germline CDR1 is DFQATT and CDR2 SNEGSKA (reference sequence).

J is TRBJ2-1 and V is TRBV20-1; 12 bases match TRBD2. The specimen sequenced was PBMCs. This TCR derives from a man between 65 and 85 years old with HTLV-1-associated myelopathy (HAM/TSP). The CDR3 bases are TGCAGTGCTAGAGATCCTAGCGGGAGGGCCGTTGAGCAGTTCTTC. Its protein is CSARDPSGRAVEQFF.